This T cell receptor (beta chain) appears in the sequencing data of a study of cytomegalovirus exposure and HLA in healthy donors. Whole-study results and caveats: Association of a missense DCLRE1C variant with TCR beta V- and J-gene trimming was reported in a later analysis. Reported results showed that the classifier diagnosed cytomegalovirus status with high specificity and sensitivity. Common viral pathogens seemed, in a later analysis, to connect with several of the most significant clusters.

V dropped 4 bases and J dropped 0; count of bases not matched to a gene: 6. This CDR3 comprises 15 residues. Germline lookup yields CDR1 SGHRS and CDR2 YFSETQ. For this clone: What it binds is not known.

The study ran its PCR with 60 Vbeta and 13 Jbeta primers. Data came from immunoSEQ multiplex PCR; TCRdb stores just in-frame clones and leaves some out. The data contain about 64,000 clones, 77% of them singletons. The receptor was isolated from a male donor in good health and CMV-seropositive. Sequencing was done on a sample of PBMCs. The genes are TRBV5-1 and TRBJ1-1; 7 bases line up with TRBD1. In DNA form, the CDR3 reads TGCGCCAGCAGCCGCGCGACAGGGATGAACACTGAAGCTTTCTTT. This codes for CASSRATGMNTEAFF. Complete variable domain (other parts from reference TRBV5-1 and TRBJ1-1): KAGVTQTPRYLIKTRGQQVTLSCSPISGHRSVSWYQQTPGQGLQFLFEYFSETQRNKGNFPGRFSGRQFSNSRSEMNVSTLELGDSALYLCASSRATGMNTEAFFGQGTRLTVV.